Listed below are T cell receptor beta chains from one sample, sequenced in a study of OX40 agonist ivuxolimab in advanced cancers. Generated by immunoSEQ multiplex PCR, the TCRdb table keeps only in-frame clones and is missing some. This sample has 95,000 to 100,000 clones; less than 95% occur once, and the top ten carry roughly 1.5%. The material was CD4+ or CD8+ T cells sorted from blood, obtained in a trial of the OX40 agonist ivuxolimab. The receptor set was obtained from an adult with an advanced solid tumor such as melanoma, head and neck, liver or kidney cancer. CDR3s leave out the opening cysteine and the closing phenylalanine or tryptophan.

TRBV4-1	TRBJ1-2	ASSHPPGRRYGYT
TRBV30	TRBJ2-3	AWSKGGSADTQY
TRBV7-9	TRBJ2-5	ASSLDVVARETQY
TRBV7-8	TRBJ1-1	ASSLGQLNTEAF
TRBV6-6	TRBJ2-5	ASSYDSTTTQY
TRBV7-9	TRBJ2-7	ASSLAVREQY
TRBV7-2	TRBJ1-4	ASSDSPGANEKLF
TRBV28	TRBJ1-4	ASRPAMGEKLF
TRBV2	TRBJ2-7	ASKHDRAHEQY
TRBV25-1	TRBJ1-4	ASSEWGSNEKLF
TRBV7-2	TRBJ2-5	ASSLARVPTETQY
TRBV9	TRBJ2-3	ASSVVGSGSLADTQY
TRBV6-1	TRBJ2-5	ASRQDPTSQETQY